This T cell receptor beta chain was retrieved from a study of blood T cell repertoires in COVID-19. This CDR3 contains 14 residues. V was cut by 4 bases and J by 2 bases, with 11 bases left in between. Germline CDR1 is KGHDR and CDR2 is SFDVKD. TCRdb's table, derived via immunoSEQ multiplex PCR, lists solely in-frame clones and lacks some. The table shows approximately 230,000 clones, with about four fifths occurring only once. The clonotype originates from an older man with acute or convalescent COVID-19. V is TRBV24-1 and J is TRBJ2-7, with D perhaps matching TRBD2 (6 bases). Sequencing was carried out using peripheral blood. In DNA, the CDR3 is TGTGCCACCAGTGAGCGGGGAACCACCTACGAGCAGTACTTC. Its translation: CATSERGTTYEQYF.